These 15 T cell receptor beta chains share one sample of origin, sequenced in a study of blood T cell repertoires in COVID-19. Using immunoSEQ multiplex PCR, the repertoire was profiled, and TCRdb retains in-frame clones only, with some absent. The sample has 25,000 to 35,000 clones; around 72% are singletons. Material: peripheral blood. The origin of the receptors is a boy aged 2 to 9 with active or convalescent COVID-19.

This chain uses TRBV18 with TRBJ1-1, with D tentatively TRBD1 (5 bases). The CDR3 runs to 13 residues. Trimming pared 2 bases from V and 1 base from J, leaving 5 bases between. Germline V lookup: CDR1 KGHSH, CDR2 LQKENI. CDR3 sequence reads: CASSPRGNTEAFF. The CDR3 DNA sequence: TGTGCCAGCTCACCAAGGGGGAACACTGAAGCTTTCTTT.

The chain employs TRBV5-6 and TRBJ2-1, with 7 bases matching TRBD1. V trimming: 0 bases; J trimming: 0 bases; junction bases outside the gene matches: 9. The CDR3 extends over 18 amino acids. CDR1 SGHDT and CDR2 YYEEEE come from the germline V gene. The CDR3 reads CASSLARGSGGSYNEQFF. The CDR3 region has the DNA TGTGCCAGCAGCTTGGCCAGGGGGTCAGGCGGCTCCTACAATGAGCAGTTCTTC.

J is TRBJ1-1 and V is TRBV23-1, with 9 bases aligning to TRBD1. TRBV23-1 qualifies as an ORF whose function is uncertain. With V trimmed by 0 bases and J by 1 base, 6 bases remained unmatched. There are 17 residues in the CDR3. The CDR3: CASSQSSSGQGNTEAFF. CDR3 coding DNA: TGCGCCAGCAGTCAATCCTCGTCGGGACAGGGGAACACTGAAGCTTTCTTT.

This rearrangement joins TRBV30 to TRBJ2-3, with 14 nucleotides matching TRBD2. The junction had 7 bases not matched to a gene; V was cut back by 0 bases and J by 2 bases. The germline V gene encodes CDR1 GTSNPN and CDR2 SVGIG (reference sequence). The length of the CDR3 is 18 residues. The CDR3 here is CAWSVPRTSGGFTDTQYF. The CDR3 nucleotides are TGTGCCTGGAGTGTACCCCGGACTAGCGGGGGGTTCACAGATACGCAGTATTTT. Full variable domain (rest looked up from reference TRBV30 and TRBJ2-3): SQTIHQWPATLVQPVGSPLSLECTVEGTSNPNLYWYRQAAGRGLQLLFYSVGIGQISSEVPQNLSASRPQDRQFILSSKKLLLSDSGFYLCAWSVPRTSGGFTDTQYFGPGTRLTVL.

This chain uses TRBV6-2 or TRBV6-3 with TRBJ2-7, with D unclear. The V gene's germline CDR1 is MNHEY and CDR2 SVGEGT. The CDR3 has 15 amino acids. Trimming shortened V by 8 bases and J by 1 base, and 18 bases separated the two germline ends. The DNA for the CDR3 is TGTGCCAGCCGTTCCCATTGGCAGAGGTCCTACGAGCAGTACGTC. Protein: CASRSHWQRSYEQYV.

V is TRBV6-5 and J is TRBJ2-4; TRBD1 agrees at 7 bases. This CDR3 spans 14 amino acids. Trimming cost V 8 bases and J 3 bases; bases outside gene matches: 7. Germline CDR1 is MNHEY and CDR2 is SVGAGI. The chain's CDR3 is CASRQGVGKNIQYF. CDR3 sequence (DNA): TGTGCCAGCCGTCAGGGGGTGGGCAAAAACATTCAGTACTTC.

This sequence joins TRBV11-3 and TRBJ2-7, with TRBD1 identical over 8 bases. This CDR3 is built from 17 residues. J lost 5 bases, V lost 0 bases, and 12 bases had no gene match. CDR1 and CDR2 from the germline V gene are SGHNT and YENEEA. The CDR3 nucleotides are TGTGCCAGCAGCTTAGATTCCGGCAGGGGGCATGGAAACGAGCAGTACTTC. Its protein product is CASSLDSGRGHGNEQYF.

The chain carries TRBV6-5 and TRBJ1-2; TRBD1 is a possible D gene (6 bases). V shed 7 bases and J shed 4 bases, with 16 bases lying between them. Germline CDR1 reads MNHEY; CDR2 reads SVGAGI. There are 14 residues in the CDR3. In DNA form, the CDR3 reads TGTGCCAGCAAAGCGCAGGGGAATAGCTATGGCTACACCTTC. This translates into CASKAQGNSYGYTF.

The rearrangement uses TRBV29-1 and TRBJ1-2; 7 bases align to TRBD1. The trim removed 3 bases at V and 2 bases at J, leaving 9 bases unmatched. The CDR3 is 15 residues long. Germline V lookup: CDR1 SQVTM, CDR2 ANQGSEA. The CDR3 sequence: CSVETLGRGNYGYTF. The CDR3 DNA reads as TGCAGCGTTGAGACTTTGGGCAGGGGGAACTATGGCTACACCTTC.

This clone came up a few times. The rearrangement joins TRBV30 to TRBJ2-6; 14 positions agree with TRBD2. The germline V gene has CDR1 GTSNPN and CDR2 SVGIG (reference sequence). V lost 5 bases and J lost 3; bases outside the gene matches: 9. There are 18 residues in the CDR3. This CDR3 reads CAWRNRLAGGNGANVLTF. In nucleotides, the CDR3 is TGTGCCTGGCGAAATAGACTAGCGGGAGGGAATGGGGCCAACGTCCTGACTTTC.

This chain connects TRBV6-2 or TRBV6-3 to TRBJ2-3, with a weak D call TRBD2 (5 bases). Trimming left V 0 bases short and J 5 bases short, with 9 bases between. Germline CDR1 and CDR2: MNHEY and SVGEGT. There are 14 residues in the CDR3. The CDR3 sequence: CASSYSGVQDTQYF. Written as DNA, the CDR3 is TGTGCCAGCAGTTACTCGGGAGTCCAAGATACGCAGTATTTT.

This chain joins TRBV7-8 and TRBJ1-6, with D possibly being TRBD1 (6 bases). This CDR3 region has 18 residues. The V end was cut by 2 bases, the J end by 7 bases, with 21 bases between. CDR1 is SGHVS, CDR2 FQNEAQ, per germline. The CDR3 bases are TGTGCCAGCAGCTTACCACTAGCCACAGGGAGGGTCAATTCACCCCTCCACTTT. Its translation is CASSLPLATGRVNSPLHF.

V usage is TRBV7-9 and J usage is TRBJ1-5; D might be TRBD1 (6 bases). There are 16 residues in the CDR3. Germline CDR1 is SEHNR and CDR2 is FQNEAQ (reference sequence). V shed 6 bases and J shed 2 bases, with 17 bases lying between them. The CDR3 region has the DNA TGTGCCAGCAGTCCGATAGGGGGAGAGGGCAATCAGCCCCAGCATTTT. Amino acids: CASSPIGGEGNQPQHF.

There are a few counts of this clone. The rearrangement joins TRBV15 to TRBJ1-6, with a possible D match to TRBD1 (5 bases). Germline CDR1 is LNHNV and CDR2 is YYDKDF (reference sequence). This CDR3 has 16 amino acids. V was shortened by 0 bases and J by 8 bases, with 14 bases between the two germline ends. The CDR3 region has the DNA TGTGCCACCAGCAGAGATCCCCCTTCAGGGTATTCACCCCTCCACTTT. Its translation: CATSRDPPSGYSPLHF.

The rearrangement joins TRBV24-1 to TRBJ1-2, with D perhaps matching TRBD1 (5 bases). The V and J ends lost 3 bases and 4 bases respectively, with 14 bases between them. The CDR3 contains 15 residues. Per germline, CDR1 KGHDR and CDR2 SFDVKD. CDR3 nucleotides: TGTGCCACCAGTGATGGGGGGAGAAGGAGCTATGGCTACACCTTC. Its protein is CATSDGGRRSYGYTF.